This TCR beta chain is drawn from a study of T cell responses to AZD1222 COVID-19 vaccine. As for the study in general: Second doses were pooled across both intervals (about 4 or about 12 weeks).

In regard to this clone: Its target is unknown.

V shed 2 bases and J shed 0 bases, with 11 bases lying between them. The CDR3 extends over 15 amino acids. The germline CDR1 and CDR2 sequences are KGHSH and LQKENI. Findings and caveats of the study: Sampling that yielded the repertoires occurred only after the peak T cell response.

Using immunoSEQ multiplex PCR, the repertoire was profiled, and TCRdb retains in-frame clones only, with some absent. Counted here are approximately 190,000 clones, about nine tenths occurring once; the ten biggest clones make up roughly 0.99%. The TCR was taken from an adult in good health. The sample here was peripheral blood, taken on day 0 of AZD1222 vaccination. The J gene is TRBJ2-7, the V gene TRBV18; maybe TRBD1 (5 bases). CDR3 bases: TGTGCCAGCTCACCAGGACAAGGGCTCTCCTACGAGCAGTACTTC. Protein: CASSPGQGLSYEQYF.